This TCR beta chain was captured by sequencing in a study of OX40 agonist ivuxolimab in advanced cancers. On the study more broadly: Ivuxolimab was administered intravenously to patients at 0.01 to 10 mg/kg every 2 weeks.

Profiling relied on immunoSEQ multiplex PCR, and the TCRdb table lists in-frame clones only, not all of them. This repertoire shows 35,000 to 55,000 clones, about 90% found once; its top ten account for over 5.5%. The study's findings and limits: CD8+ T cells showed, on average, more clonal expansion than CD4+ cells.

Comment on this clone: Antigen specificity is unknown.

Researchers took blood at baseline, on cycle 4 day 1, and on cycle 7 day 1. Sequenced material: CD4+ or CD8+ T cells sorted from blood, taken in a trial of the OX40 agonist ivuxolimab. The TCR comes from an adult with an advanced solid tumor such as melanoma, head and neck, liver or kidney cancer.

In DNA, the CDR3 is TGTGCCTGGAGTCGCATGACCCAAGAGACCCAGTACTTC. Residues: CAWSRMTQETQYF. The V call is TRBV30, the J call TRBJ2-5; D gene uncertain. Germline V gene data show CDR1 as GTSNPN and CDR2 as SVGIG (reference sequence). The CDR3 runs 13 residues. The V end was cut by 2 bases, the J end by 1 base, with 8 bases between.